This T cell receptor beta chain was sequenced in a study of T-cell memory formation after mild COVID-19 (dated by TCRdb to about 2021). Concerning the study at large: TCR sequence clusters from the two donors were found to be largely donor specific. T-cell clones expanding and contracting after mild COVID-19 in two donors were tracked by longitudinal TCRalpha and TCRbeta repertoire sequencing. Two young, previously healthy adult volunteers, one female and one male, were included in the cohort. The paper's findings and limits, for the study overall: Clones contracting from day 15 to 85 had balanced CD4/CD8 phenotypes, while a second wave expanding from day 15 to 37 was biased towards CD4+. The detection of some responding clones in pre-infection memory suggests that pre-existing cross-reactive memory T cells joined the SARS-CoV-2 response. Only a couple of mild cases were covered in the study, and larger cohorts including severe cases with pre-infection samples were considered necessary. Contracting CD4+ clones were located mainly in the CM and EM memory subsets, whereas CD8+ clones were found to be enriched in EMRA. Whether the second-wave clones peaking on day 37 were SARS-CoV-2 specific was not confirmed.

This sample was sequenced with an Illumina NovaSeq 6000. TCRalpha and TCRbeta cDNA libraries were built by 5'RACE with constant-segment primers, adding sample barcodes and unique molecular identifiers. RNA was extracted from every sample with Trizol reagent. Amplification of the libraries took two PCR steps, and the second step added a second sample barcode plus Illumina TruSeq adapters. The libraries were sequenced on an Illumina NovaSeq using 2 x 150 bp paired-end reads. As for the authors' bioinformatics: The reads were demultiplexed and collapsed into UMI-guided consensus sequences using migec v1.2.7. Using mixcr v2.1.11, the UMI consensuses were aligned to TRA and TRB V and J templates and assembled into clonotypes. Expanded or contracted clonotypes were those called significant by both edgeR and NoisET, with noise models trained on biological replicates. For edgeR calls, the thresholds were a false discovery rate-adjusted p below 0.01 and a log2 fold-change of 1. PCA with hierarchical clustering of max-normalized trajectories of the 1000 most abundant clonotypes was used as exploratory dynamics analysis. Separately sequenced CD4+ and CD8+ repertoires were used to assign the CD4 or CD8 phenotype of responding clones. The public sequencing data were trimmed at Q25 with fastp and processed into clonotypes with MiXCR by TCRdb, which kept only in-frame beta chains. Each CDR3 protein appears once, grouped with its most common genes and DNA. TCRdb's processing, not the study's, gives the V and J calls here. The sample profile shows approximately 260,000 distinct CDR3 sequences; roughly 17% of them were found once. The ten biggest clones cover approximately 3.6% of the sample.

Ficoll-Paque density gradient centrifugation was the method used to isolate PBMCs. The germline V gene sets CDR1 to KGHSH and CDR2 to LQKENI. V drops 5 bases and J drops 4 bases, leaving 9 bases in between. Taken from cysteine to phenylalanine, the CDR3 has 13 residues. The retained sequence is limited to the CDR3, 39 bases, with the frame set at the first base. To note about this clonotype: No cognate antigen has been identified for it. No per-base quality is available; no much larger clone lies one base away.

Sequenced sample: PBMCs or a T cell subset sorted from them (not recorded which). The chain is assembled from TRBV18 and TRBJ1-5; possibly the D gene is TRBD1, per 5 matching bases. The clonotype was recovered from a man aged 18 to 29 who had mild COVID-19 (a few samples of this study predate the infection). The sample titles of this study are shuffled in the database, so cell type and time point are left out; the donor was told from shared clones. The CDR3 is CASSGDGNQPQHF. The base sequence is TGTGCCAGCTCAGGGGACGGTAATCAGCCCCAGCATTTT.